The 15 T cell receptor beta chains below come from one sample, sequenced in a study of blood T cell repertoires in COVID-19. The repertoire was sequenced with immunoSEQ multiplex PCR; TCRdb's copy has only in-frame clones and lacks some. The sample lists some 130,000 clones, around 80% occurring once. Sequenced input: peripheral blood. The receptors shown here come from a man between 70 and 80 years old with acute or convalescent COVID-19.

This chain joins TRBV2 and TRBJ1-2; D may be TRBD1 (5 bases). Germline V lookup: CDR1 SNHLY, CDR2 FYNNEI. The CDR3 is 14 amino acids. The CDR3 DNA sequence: TGTGCTGGCAAAGAGCACAGGTCCGTCTATGGCTACACCTTC. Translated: CAGKEHRSVYGYTF.

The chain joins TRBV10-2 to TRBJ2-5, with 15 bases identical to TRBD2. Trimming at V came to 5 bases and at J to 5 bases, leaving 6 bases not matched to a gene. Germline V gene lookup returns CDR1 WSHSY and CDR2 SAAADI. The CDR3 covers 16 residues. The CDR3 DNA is TGCGCCAGCAGTTTCGGACTAGCGGGGGGGTTGGAGACCCAGTACTTC. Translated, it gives CASSFGLAGGLETQYF.

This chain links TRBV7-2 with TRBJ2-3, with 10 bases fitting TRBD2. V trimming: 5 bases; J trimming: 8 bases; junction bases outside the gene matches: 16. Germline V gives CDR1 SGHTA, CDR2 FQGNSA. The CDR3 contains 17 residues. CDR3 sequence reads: CASSPRGAGGKISTQYF. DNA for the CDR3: TGTGCCAGCAGCCCCCGGGGAGCGGGGGGGAAAATTAGTACGCAGTATTTT.

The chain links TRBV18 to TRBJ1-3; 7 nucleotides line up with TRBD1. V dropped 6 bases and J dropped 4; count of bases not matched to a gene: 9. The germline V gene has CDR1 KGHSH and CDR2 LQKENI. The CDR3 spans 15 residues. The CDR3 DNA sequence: TGTGCCAGCTCGCACGACAGGGTTGGAGGAAACACCATATATTTT. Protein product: CASSHDRVGGNTIYF.

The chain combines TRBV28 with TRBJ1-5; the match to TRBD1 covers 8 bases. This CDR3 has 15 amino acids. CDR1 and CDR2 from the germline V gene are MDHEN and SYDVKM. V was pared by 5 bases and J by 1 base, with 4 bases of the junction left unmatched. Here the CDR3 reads CASSDGQGSNQPQHF. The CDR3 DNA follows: TGTGCCAGCAGTGACGGACAGGGCAGCAATCAGCCCCAGCATTTT.

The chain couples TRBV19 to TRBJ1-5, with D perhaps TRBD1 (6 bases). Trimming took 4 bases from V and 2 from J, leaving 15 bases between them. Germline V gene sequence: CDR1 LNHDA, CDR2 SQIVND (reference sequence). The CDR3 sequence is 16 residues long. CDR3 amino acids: CASSSLQGSGNQPQHF. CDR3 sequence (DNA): TGTGCCAGTAGTAGCCTCCAGGGGTCTGGCAATCAGCCCCAGCATTTT. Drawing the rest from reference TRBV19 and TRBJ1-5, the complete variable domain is DGGITQSPKYLFRKEGQNVTLSCEQNLNHDAMYWYRQDPGQGLRLIYYSQIVNDFQKGDIAEGYSVSREKKESFPLTVTSAQKNPTAFYLCASSSLQGSGNQPQHFGDGTRLSIL.

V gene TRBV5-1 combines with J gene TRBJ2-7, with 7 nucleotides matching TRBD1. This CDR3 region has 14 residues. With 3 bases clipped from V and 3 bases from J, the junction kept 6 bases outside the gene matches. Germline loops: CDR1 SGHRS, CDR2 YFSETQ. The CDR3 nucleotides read TGCGCCAGCAGCTACTCGGGACAGATCTACGAGCAGTACTTC. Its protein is CASSYSGQIYEQYF.

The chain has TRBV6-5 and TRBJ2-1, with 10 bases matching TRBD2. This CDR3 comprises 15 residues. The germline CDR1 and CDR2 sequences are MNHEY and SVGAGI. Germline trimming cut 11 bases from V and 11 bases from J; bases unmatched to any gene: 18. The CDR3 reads CAGGASGGASLKQFF. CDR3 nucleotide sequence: TGTGCCGGGGGCGCGAGCGGGGGGGCCTCTTTAAAGCAGTTCTTC.

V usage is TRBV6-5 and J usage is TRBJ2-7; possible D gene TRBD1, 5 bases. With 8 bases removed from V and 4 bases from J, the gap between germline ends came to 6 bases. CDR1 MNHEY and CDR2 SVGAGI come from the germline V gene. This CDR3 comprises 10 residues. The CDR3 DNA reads TGTGCCAGCCAGGGATACGAGCAGTACTTC. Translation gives CASQGYEQYF.

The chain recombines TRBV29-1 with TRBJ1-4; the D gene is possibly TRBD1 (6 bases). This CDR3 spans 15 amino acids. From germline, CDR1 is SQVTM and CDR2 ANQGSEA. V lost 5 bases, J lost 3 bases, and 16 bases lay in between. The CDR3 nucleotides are TGCAGCGTTACGCTACAGGGACCCTCTAATGAAAAACTGTTTTTT. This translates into CSVTLQGPSNEKLFF.

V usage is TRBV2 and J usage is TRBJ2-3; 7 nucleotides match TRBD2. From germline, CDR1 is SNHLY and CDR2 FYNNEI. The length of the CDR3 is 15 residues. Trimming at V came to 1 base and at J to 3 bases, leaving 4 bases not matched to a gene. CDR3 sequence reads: CASSEGLAVTDTQYF. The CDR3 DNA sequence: TGTGCCAGCAGTGAAGGGCTAGCGGTGACAGATACGCAGTATTTT. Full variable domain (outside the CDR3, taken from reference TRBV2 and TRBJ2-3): EPEVTQTPSHQVTQMGQEVILRCVPISNHLYFYWYRQILGQKVEFLVSFYNNEISEKSEIFDDQFSVERPDGSNFTLKIRSTKLEDSAMYFCASSEGLAVTDTQYFGPGTRLTVL.

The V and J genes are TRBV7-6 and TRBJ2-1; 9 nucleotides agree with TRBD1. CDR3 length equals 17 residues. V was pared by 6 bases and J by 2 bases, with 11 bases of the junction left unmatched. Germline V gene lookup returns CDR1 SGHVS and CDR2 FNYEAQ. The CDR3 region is CASSSPRWDRAYNEQFF. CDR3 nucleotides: TGTGCCAGCAGTTCCCCTCGTTGGGACAGGGCCTACAATGAGCAGTTCTTC.

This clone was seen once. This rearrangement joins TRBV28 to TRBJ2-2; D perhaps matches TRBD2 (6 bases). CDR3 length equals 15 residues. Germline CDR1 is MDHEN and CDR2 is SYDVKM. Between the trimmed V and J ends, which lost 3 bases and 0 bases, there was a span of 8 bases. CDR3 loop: CASSLGGANTGELFF. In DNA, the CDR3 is TGTGCCAGCAGTTTGGGGGGAGCGAACACCGGGGAGCTGTTTTTT.

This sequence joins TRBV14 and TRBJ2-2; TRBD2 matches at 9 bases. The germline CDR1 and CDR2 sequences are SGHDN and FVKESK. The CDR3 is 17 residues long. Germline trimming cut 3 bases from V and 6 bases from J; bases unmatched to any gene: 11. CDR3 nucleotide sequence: TGTGCCAGCAGCCATAGGACTAGCGTCATCTCACCCGGGGAGCTGTTTTTT. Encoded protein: CASSHRTSVISPGELFF.

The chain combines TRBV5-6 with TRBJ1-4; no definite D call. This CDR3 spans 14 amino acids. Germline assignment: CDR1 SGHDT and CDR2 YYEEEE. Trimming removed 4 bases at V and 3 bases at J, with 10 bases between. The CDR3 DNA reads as TGTGCCAGCAGCCCCTGGGCGTCTAATGAAAAACTGTTTTTT. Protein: CASSPWASNEKLFF.